The clone carrying this T cell receptor (beta chain) has a handful of counts. The entry originates in a study of early T cells in non-severe SARS-CoV-2 infection. Unique molecular identifier tags were affixed to discrete cDNA molecules. MiXCR, run by TCRdb on the 5' RACE reads, gives a single entry per CDR3 protein. The sample contains roughly 90,000 distinct CDR3 sequences, approximately 14% of which appear only once. The CDR3 sequence is 14 residues long. CDR1 and CDR2 (germline): PRHDT, FYEKMQ (reference sequence). V was cut by 5 bases and J by 0 bases, with 10 bases left in between. The origin of this receptor is an adult who was a healthcare worker with PCR-confirmed SARS-CoV-2 infection or an uninfected control (not recorded which). Sequencing was carried out using whole blood. The chain recombines TRBV13 with TRBJ1-1; possibly TRBD1 for D (5 bases). As DNA, the CDR3 is TGTGCCAGCAGCAGGGCAGGGATGAACACTGAAGCTTTCTTT. It is translated as CASSRAGMNTEAFF.